This T cell receptor beta chain stems from a study of beta chain features in type 1 diabetes (dated 2018 in TCRdb). General notes on the study: Mean age, gender distribution, total cell number and subset yield did not differ between patients and healthy donors. A total of 85 million to 110 million sorted cells were examined across all samples, and RNA yield correlated strongly with the number of cells per subset. The study compared TCRB repertoires of sorted circulating CD4+ T cell subsets between recently diagnosed type 1 diabetes patients and matched healthy donors. Whereas all 30 or so donors provided naive and central memory subsets, regulatory and stem cell-like memory subsets were isolated from just 8 patients and about 8 healthy donors. Points the paper makes about the study in general: Type 1 diabetes patients showed a moderate but significant shortening of TCRB CDR3 length in all four CD4+ subsets. Fewer insertions and more nucleotide deletions at VDJ recombination sites were observed in patients with type 1 diabetes, implying thymic rearrangement abnormalities. Naive, central memory and regulatory TCRB repertoires appeared to be more alike among patients than among healthy donors. Only small numbers of individuals were included in the HLA sub-analyses, which left unresolved whether HLA type had any influence on TCRB rearrangement. Sequencing cDNA rather than genomic DNA could over-represent highly expressing activated cells, although activation and CD3 levels did not differ between groups. PCR may preferentially amplify shorter templates, but because patient and control samples were amplified and corrected together, any resulting skew would affect both groups equally.

Only a few counts were recorded for this clone. The antigen this receptor binds is unknown. There are no base qualities to consult, and no much larger clone falls within one base. Taken from the germline V gene (reference sequence), the CDR1 and CDR2 loops are MNHNY and SVGAGI. Trimming accounts for 4 bases at V and 5 bases at J, while the number of junction bases matched to no gene is 8. The CDR3, from cysteine to phenylalanine, totals 15 residues. Only the CDR3 DNA is retained, 45 bases long and in frame from the first base. A single peripheral blood draw of roughly 0.11 L on average was collected from each donor into heparinised tubes. Using a panel that included CD45RO, CCR7, CD25, CD127, CD95 and CD27, naive, central memory, regulatory and stem cell-like memory CD4+ T cells were sorted on a BD FACSAria II. All sorted populations exceeded 95% purity. PBMCs were separated immediately by Lymphoprep density gradient centrifugation and were stained directly, without being cultured. So that batch effects would be minimized, each experiment stained and sorted samples in pairs, pairing one healthy donor with one patient.

The entire amount of isolated RNA was reverse transcribed using the High Capacity cDNA Reverse Transcription Kit, so the sequenced TCRB transcripts were expressed ones. Deep immunoSEQ sequencing was performed on naive, central memory and regulatory T cell samples, with an average of roughly 3.3 million total reads per sample. Sorted cells were lysed in RLT buffer and RNA was extracted with DNase-treated RNeasy Micro or Mini kits, depending on cell number. To prevent cross-contamination, each cell subset was processed individually, whereas patient and healthy donor samples were processed jointly. Using the immunoSEQ multiplex PCR, TCRB sequences were amplified from cDNA into 87-bp fragments spanning the CDR3 region. The amplicons were sequenced using the Illumina HiSeq platform. The paper's processing steps were these. Synthetic template baselines were used to correct PCR bias computationally, reads within Hamming distance 2 were collapsed, and singletons that could not be merged were discarded. Reads were aligned to IMGT to assign V, D and J genes, CDR3 length, and insertions or deletions at six rearrangement sites. Within each subset, clonotype counts were normalized to sorted cell number, and only after that were true diversity and Gini coefficients computed with the tcR R package. The overlap coefficient, calculated on TCRB nucleotide sequences, was used to quantify repertoire sharing. TCRdb's version of the immuneACCESS table is confined to in-frame rearrangements and falls short of the full clone set. An unresolved V gene accounts for under half of the shortfall where checked; the remainder is of unknown origin. Clonal size and the V and J genes are those of that table, whereas D and trimming came from the DNA. The sample profile shows around 340,000 clones; roughly 8.8% of them were found once. The ten largest clones add up to roughly 1% of the sample.

Material for sequencing was central memory CD4+ T cells from blood. This TCR came from a man between 25 and 39 years old with type 1 diabetes. The V and J genes are TRBV6-6 and TRBJ1-1; 9 bases in the junction line up with TRBD1. CDR3 loop: CASSLLDRGGTEAFF. The DNA sequence follows: TGTGCCAGCAGTTTACTGGACAGGGGAGGGACTGAAGCTTTCTTT.